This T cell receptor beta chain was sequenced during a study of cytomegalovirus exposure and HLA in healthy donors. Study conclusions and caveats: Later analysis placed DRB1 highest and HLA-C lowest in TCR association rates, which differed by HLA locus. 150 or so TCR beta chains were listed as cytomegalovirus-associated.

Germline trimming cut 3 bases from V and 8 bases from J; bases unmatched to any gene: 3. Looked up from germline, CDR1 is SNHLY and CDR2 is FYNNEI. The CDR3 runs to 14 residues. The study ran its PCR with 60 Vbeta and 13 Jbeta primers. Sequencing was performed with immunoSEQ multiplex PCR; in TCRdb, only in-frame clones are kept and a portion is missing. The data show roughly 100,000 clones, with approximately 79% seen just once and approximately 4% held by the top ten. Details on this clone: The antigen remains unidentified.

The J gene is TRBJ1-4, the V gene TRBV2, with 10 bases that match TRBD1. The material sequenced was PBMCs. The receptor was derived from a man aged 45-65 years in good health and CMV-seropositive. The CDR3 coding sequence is TGTGCCAGCAGTGACGGGACAGGGGACGAAAAACTGTTTTTT. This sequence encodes CASSDGTGDEKLFF.